The clone carrying this T cell receptor (beta chain) was counted only a few times. Measured with immunoSEQ multiplex PCR; TCRdb has only the in-frame clones, and not every one. The sample has about 100,000 clones; approximately 83% are singletons. This specimen comes from a study of T cell responses to AZD1222 COVID-19 vaccine. The CDR3 has 13 amino acids. V lost 5 bases and J lost 5, with 10 bases in between. The germline CDR1 and CDR2 sequences are SNHLY and FYNNEI. Sequencing used peripheral blood, obtained on day 0 of AZD1222 vaccination. V is TRBV2 and J is TRBJ1-3, with D perhaps TRBD1 (6 bases). This TCR came from an adult in good health. The CDR3 loop is CASSTGNRNTIYF. In DNA, the CDR3 is TGTGCCAGCAGTACAGGGAATCGAAACACCATATATTTT. Full variable domain (missing parts from reference TRBV2 and TRBJ1-3): EPEVTQTPSHQVTQMGQEVILRCVPISNHLYFYWYRQILGQKVEFLVSFYNNEISEKSEIFDDQFSVERPDGSNFTLKIRSTKLEDSAMYFCASSTGNRNTIYFGEGSWLTVV.